Described below is a single T cell receptor (beta chain) sequence and its context. Its target is not known. The source of the sample is a study of OX40 agonist ivuxolimab in advanced cancers. Study-wide context: It was permissible to have had prior anti-PD-1, anti-PD-L1 or anti-CTLA-4 therapy, and 40% had some. General observations from the study: Low clonal expansion, among the lowest seen, marked partial responders at 0.1-3.0 mg/kg. Among the nonresponders, some also had low normalized T-cell clonal expansion. At 0.1 to 3.0 mg/kg, CD4+ and CD8+ blood T cells expanded clonally by week 6.

This CDR3 spans 14 amino acids. After removal of 5 bases from V and 6 bases from J, the junction contained 7 bases not matched to a gene. Germline V CDR1 and CDR2: SGHNT, YENEEA. Here immunoSEQ multiplex PCR was the method, and the copy in TCRdb shows in-frame clones only, minus some. The sample carries 25,000 to 35,000 clones, almost 85% recorded once. This clonotype was obtained from an adult with an advanced solid tumor such as melanoma, head and neck, liver or kidney cancer. Source: CD4+ or CD8+ T cells sorted from blood, taken in a trial of the OX40 agonist ivuxolimab. The V and J genes are TRBV11-3 and TRBJ2-1, with 7 bases matching TRBD1. The CDR3 sequence: CASSPRTGFNEQFF. The CDR3 DNA follows: TGTGCCAGCAGCCCGCGGACAGGCTTCAATGAGCAGTTCTTC.